This entry features one T cell receptor beta chain sequence. Per the germline V gene, CDR1 is SNHLY and CDR2 is FYNNEI. The J segment lost 6 bases and the V segment lost 7 bases, leaving 9 bases of the junction unmatched. The CDR3 length is 15 residues. This sample was taken from a study of shared clonotypes between healthy human individuals. Deep was the level at which the assay was run. Libraries were prepared by immunoSEQ multiplex PCR; TCRdb keeps only in-frame clonotypes and omits some of them. The repertoire has 490,000 or so clones, over 65% of them found once; the top ten carry roughly 13%. What was sequenced was PBMCs. The receptor was derived from a woman aged 40-49 years in good health. Some clones in this sample may be carry-over from other donors' samples. The gene calls are TRBV2 and TRBJ2-1; TRBD2 matches 10 bases. CDR3 loop: CASKERTSGTNEQFF. The CDR3 DNA reads TGTGCCAGCAAGGAGAGGACTAGCGGAACCAATGAGCAGTTCTTC.